This TCR beta chain was recovered during a study of long-term antiretroviral therapy in people with HIV. Study overall: Collection of the earliest samples took place about a decade ahead of the 2015 immediate-ART recommendation.

An immunoSEQ assay, version v3.0, was performed at survey level. Profiled with immunoSEQ multiplex PCR; TCRdb holds only in-frame clones, not every one. Altogether about 30,000 clones are present, just under 95% being singletons, with the ten largest covering over 3%. It was in the United States that all participants with HIV were treated. This clone showed up just a few times. CDR3 size: 18 residues. The ends were cut back, 6 bases at V and 4 bases at J, with 28 bases in the middle. This receptor was taken from a man aged 50-59 years with HIV. Here the sequenced sample was unsorted PBMCs, taken 5.3 years after starting antiretroviral therapy. The chain joins TRBV23-1 to TRBJ2-7; D possibly corresponds to TRBD1 (6 bases). TRBV23-1 is reported as an ORF; its role is uncertain. The CDR3 nucleotides read TGCGCCAGCAGCACAACTAACGGAATACAGGGAAGAGATTACGAGCAGTACTTC. Encoded protein: CASSTTNGIQGRDYEQYF.